This is a list of T cell receptor beta chains from one sample in a study of fetal regulatory T cell absence and autoimmunity. Method: immunoSEQ multiplex PCR; TCRdb's copy keeps in-frame clones and lacks some. Altogether around 100,000 clones are present, about three quarters being singletons, with the ten largest covering 2%. The sequencing input was pancreas tissue. These TCRs come from a male donor with IPEX syndrome. Each CDR3 is given without its conserved first and last residue. D genes are given only for firm matches.

j_call | d_call | v_call | cdr3_aa
TRBJ2-2 | - | TRBV5-1 | ASSLAGGRFTGELF
TRBJ1-4 | - | TRBV30 | AWSVSGSPYEKLF
TRBJ2-3 | TRBD2 | TRBV5-1 | ASSLTSGSTDTQY
TRBJ2-4 | - | TRBV7-9 | ASSKWRNIQY
TRBJ2-7 | TRBD2 | TRBV11-2 | ASSLDIPLAGSYEQY
TRBJ1-5 | - | TRBV6-6 | ASSYSGGSNQPQH
TRBJ2-2 | TRBD2 | TRBV7-6 | ASSLGGLAYTGELF
TRBJ2-7 | TRBD2 | TRBV5-5 | ASSIGLASYEQY
TRBJ2-1 | TRBD2 | TRBV5-1 | ASSLGTSGSINEQF
TRBJ1-3 | - | TRBV10-3 | AIRTGSSIRNTIY
TRBJ2-3 | TRBD2 | TRBV2 | ASRPGLAGAGDTQY
TRBJ2-5 | - | TRBV6-6 | ASSYASAAQETQY
TRBJ2-5 | - | TRBV9 | ASSVGREETQY
TRBJ2-7 | - | TRBV6-1 | ASSDYEQY
TRBJ2-2 | TRBD2 | TRBV11-2 | ASSPEGLAGGSGELF
TRBJ1-3 | - | TRBV2 | ASSPAAWRNTIY
TRBJ2-5 | TRBD2 | TRBV7-6 | ASSFPSGRGETQY
TRBJ2-7 | - | TRBV18 | ASSRQVYEQY
TRBJ1-2 | - | TRBV6-5 | ASSPGIYGYT
TRBJ2-4 | - | TRBV5-4 | ASSLGSKNIQY
TRBJ2-7 | TRBD1 | TRBV29-1 | SVRTGNSYEQY
TRBJ1-2 | TRBD1 | TRBV27 | ASSYRGRGGYT
TRBJ2-5 | - | TRBV29-1 | SVPPGVAERETQY
TRBJ1-1 | TRBD1 | TRBV9 | ASSPRTGSNTEAF
TRBJ2-7 | - | TRBV11-1 | ASSLKSQPPRCEQY
TRBJ2-2 | - | TRBV4-1 | ASSPQGTGELF
TRBJ2-7 | - | TRBV5-1 | ASSLGPGGEQY
TRBJ2-3 | - | TRBV6-4 | ASSVSPHRADTQY
TRBJ1-5 | - | TRBV9 | ASSVEPYQPQH
TRBJ1-4 | TRBD1 | TRBV4-2 | ASSQETGGNEKLF
TRBJ1-1 | TRBD1 | TRBV4-1 | ASSLDRVNTEAF
TRBJ1-6 | - | TRBV6-5 | ASSSPQEYNSPLH
TRBJ1-5 | TRBD1 | TRBV7-2 | ASSLTGTGFSNQPQH
TRBJ2-2 | - | TRBV11-2 | ASSLFGEELF
TRBJ1-6 | TRBD1 | TRBV27 | ASSLLSGQGLYSPLH
TRBJ1-1 | - | TRBV23-1 | ARIEAF
TRBJ2-7 | - | TRBV6-5 | ASSYRYEQY
TRBJ1-3 | - | TRBV29-1 | SVGQGTDTIY
TRBJ2-5 | - | TRBV5-5 | ASSLRPQGGWETQY
TRBJ2-1 | TRBD2 | TRBV19 | ASSDLAGAYNEQF
TRBJ2-3 | TRBD2 | TRBV23-1 | ASSQRLAGADTQY
TRBJ1-6 | - | TRBV10-1 | ASSEGGSPLH
TRBJ2-5 | TRBD2 | TRBV4-3 | ASSQGIPGGQETQY